These 5 T cell receptor beta chains were sequenced from one sample in a study of T cell responses to AZD1222 COVID-19 vaccine. Produced via immunoSEQ multiplex PCR; TCRdb's table is partial and in-frame only. Here the sample spans 66,000 or so clones, around 79% being singletons. This sample comprised peripheral blood, obtained on day 0 of MenACWY control vaccination. The receptors derive from an adult in good health.

This chain links TRBV6-5 with TRBJ1-5; D is unresolved. Germline V gene lookup returns CDR1 MNHEY and CDR2 SVGAGI. The CDR3 extends over 16 amino acids. Trimming left V 0 bases short and J 8 bases short, with 17 bases between. This CDR3 reads CASSYSRADRIKPQHF. In DNA, the CDR3 is TGTGCCAGCAGTTACTCGAGGGCGGATCGGATCAAGCCCCAGCATTTT.

J is TRBJ1-5 and V is TRBV12-3 or TRBV12-4; D unresolved. The V gene lost 6 bases and the J gene lost 7 bases, with 10 bases spanning the gap. This CDR3 is built from 12 residues. CDR3 sequence reads: CASSPLGQPQHF. The CDR3 nucleotides read TGTGCCAGCAGCCCTCTAGGGCAGCCCCAGCATTTT.

The chain recombines TRBV5-1 with TRBJ2-1; 14 bases align to TRBD2. CDR3 size: 16 residues. V was pared by 8 bases and J by 1 base, with 5 bases of the junction left unmatched. Germline values: CDR1 SGHRS, CDR2 YFSETQ. This chain's CDR3 is CASGTSGRGSYNEQFF. CDR3 sequence (DNA): TGCGCCAGTGGGACTAGCGGGAGAGGATCCTACAATGAGCAGTTCTTC.

V is TRBV7-8 and J is TRBJ2-3; D unclear. Trimming took off 0 bases at V and 0 bases at J, with 7 bases between the two ends. CDR1 is SGHVS and CDR2 is FQNEAQ in the germline V gene. This CDR3 contains 15 residues. The CDR3 loop is CASSLALRSTDTQYF. The CDR3 DNA follows: TGTGCCAGCAGCTTAGCGCTAAGAAGCACAGATACGCAGTATTTT.

CDR3 residues: CASSLDSTGTFEQYF. The CDR3 nucleotides are TGTGCCAGCAGTTTGGACTCCACGGGTACGTTCGAGCAGTACTTC. The chain uses TRBV6-5 and TRBJ2-7; TRBD2 might be the D (5 bases). Germline-derived CDR1 and CDR2 are MNHEY and SVGAGI. The ends were cut back, 4 bases at V and 6 bases at J, with 19 bases in the middle. This CDR3 contains 15 residues.